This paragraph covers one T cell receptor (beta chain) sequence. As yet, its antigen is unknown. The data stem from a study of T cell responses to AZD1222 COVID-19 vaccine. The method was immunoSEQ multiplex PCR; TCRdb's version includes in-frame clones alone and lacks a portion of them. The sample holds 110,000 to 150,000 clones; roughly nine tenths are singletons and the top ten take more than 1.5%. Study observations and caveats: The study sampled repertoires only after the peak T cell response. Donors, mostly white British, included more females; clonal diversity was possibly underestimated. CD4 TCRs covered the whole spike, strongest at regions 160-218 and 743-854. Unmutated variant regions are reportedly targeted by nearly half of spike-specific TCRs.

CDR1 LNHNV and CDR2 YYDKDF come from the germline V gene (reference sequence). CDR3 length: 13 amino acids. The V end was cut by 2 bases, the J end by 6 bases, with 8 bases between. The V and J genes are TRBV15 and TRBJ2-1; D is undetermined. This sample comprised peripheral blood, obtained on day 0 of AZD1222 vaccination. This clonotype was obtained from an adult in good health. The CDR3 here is CATSRRLGNEQFF. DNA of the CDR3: TGTGCCACCAGCAGAAGACTCGGCAATGAGCAGTTCTTC. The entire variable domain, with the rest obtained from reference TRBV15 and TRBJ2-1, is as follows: DAMVIQNPRYQVTQFGKPVTLSCSQTLNHNVMYWYQQKSSQAPKLLFHYYDKDFNNEADTPDNFQSRRPNTSFCFLDIRSPGLGDTAMYLCATSRRLGNEQFFGPGTRLTVL.